This entry describes one T cell receptor (beta chain). Antigen: not known. TCRdb's copy holds only in-frame clones and misses some; the assay was immunoSEQ multiplex PCR. The sample comprises 130,000 or so clones, about four fifths of which are singletons, and around 3.2% rests with the top ten. Documented time point: pretreatment peripheral blood. Sample contribution per patient ranged from 1 to 8, covering pretreatment and on-treatment. The entry originates in a study of PD-L1 blockade in urothelial cancer. Study-wide background: Bladder-origin urothelial cancer in males described about 90% of the 29 patients. Blood gave a median about 140,000 T cells.

General study results and limits: Pretreatment peripheral blood TCR clonality that fell below the median predicted better survival among the patients studied.

Germline values: CDR1 SGDLS, CDR2 YYNGEE. Trimming removed 4 bases from V and 3 bases from J; junction bases left unmatched: 6. The CDR3 loop spans 15 amino acids. The rearrangement joins TRBV9 to TRBJ2-7, with 11 nucleotides matching TRBD1. The TCR comes from a man aged 45-60 years with urothelial cancer. The starting material was PBMCs, obtained around atezolizumab (anti-PD-L1) treatment. DNA for the CDR3: TGTGCCAGCAGCTCAGGGGGACAGGGGGTCTACGAGCAGTACTTC. This codes for CASSSGGQGVYEQYF.